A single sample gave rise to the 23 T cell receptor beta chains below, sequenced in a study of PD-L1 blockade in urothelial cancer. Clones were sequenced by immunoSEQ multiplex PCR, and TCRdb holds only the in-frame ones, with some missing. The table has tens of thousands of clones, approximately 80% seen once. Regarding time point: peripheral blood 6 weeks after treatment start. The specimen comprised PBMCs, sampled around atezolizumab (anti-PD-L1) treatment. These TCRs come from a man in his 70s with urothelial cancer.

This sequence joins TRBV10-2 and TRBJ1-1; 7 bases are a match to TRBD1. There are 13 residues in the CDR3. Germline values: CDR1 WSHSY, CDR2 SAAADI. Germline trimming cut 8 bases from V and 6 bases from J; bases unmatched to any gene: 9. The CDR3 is CASCGTEVAEAFF. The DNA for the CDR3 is TGCGCCAGCTGTGGGACAGAGGTCGCTGAAGCTTTCTTT.

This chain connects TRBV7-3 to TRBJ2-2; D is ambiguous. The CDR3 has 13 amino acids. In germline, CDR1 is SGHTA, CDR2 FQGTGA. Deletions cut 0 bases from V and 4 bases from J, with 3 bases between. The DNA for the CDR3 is TGTGCCAGCAGCTTAACCATCACCGGGGAGCTGTTTTTT. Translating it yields CASSLTITGELFF.

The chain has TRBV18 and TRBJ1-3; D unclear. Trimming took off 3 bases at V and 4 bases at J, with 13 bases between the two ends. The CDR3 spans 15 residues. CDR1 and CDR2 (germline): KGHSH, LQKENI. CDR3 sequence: CASSPDAASGNTIYF. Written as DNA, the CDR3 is TGTGCCAGCTCACCCGACGCGGCATCAGGAAACACCATATATTTT.

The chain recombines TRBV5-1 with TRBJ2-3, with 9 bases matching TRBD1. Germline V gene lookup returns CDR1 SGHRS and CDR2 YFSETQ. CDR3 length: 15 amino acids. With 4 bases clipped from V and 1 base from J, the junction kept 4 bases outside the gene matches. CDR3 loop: CASSPRDRGTDTQYF. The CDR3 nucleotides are TGCGCCAGCAGCCCCCGGGACAGGGGCACAGATACGCAGTATTTT.

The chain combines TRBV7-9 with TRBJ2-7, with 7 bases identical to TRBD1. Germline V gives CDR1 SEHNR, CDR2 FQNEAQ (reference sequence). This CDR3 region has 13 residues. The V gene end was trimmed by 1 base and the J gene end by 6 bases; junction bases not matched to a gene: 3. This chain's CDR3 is CASSLGTGGEQYF. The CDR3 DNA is TGTGCCAGCAGCTTAGGGACAGGTGGCGAGCAGTACTTC.

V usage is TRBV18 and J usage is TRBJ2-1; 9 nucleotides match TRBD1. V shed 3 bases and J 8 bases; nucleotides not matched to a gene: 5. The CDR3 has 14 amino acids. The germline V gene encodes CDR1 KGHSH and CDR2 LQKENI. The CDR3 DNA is TGTGCCAGCTCACCGGGACAGGGATCCGATGAGCAGTTCTTC. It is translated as CASSPGQGSDEQFF.

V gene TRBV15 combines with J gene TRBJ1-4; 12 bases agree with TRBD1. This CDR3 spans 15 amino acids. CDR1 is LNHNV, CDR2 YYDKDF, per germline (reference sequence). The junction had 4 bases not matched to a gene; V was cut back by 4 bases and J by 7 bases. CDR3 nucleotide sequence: TGTGCCACCAGCACGGGACAGGGGGCGGTTGAAAAACTGTTTTTT. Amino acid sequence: CATSTGQGAVEKLFF.

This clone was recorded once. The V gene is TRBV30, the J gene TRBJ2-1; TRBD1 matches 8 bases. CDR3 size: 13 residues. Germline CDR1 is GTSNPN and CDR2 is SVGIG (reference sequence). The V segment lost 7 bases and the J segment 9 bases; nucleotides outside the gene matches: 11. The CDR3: CAFQGARRGEQFF. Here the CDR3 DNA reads TGTGCCTTCCAGGGGGCGAGGCGTGGTGAGCAGTTCTTC.

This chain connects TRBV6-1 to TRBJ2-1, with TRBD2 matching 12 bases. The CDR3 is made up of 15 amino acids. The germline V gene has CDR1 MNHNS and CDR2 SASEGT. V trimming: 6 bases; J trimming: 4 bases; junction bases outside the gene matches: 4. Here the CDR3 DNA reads TGTGCCAGCAGCGAGGGACTAGCGGGTTACAATGAGCAGTTCTTC. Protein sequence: CASSEGLAGYNEQFF.

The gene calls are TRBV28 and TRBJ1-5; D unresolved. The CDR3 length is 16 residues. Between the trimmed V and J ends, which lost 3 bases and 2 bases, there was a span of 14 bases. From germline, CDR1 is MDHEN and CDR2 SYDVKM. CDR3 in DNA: TGTGCCAGCAGTTTGCCCCAGGCGAGAGGCAATCAGCCCCAGCATTTT. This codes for CASSLPQARGNQPQHF.

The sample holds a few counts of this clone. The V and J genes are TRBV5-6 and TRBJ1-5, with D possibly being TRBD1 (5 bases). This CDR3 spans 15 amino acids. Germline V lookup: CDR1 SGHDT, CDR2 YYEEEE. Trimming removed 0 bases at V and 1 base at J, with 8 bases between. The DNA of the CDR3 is TGTGCCAGCAGCTTGGCCCCAGGGAGCAATCAGCCCCAGCATTTT. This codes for CASSLAPGSNQPQHF.

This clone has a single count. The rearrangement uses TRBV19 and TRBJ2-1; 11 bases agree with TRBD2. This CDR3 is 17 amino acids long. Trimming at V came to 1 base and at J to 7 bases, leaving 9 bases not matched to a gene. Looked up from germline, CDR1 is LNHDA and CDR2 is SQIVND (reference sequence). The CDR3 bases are TGTGCCAGTAGTATAGTCGCCTCTAGCGGGAGGAAGAATGAGCAGTTCTTC. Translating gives CASSIVASSGRKNEQFF.

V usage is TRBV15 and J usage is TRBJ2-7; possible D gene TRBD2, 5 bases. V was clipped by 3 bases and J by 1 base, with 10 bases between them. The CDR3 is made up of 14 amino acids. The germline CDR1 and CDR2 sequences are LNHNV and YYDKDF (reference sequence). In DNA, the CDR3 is TGTGCCACCAGCAGGAATCTAGCTTCCTACGAGCAGTACTTC. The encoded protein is CATSRNLASYEQYF.

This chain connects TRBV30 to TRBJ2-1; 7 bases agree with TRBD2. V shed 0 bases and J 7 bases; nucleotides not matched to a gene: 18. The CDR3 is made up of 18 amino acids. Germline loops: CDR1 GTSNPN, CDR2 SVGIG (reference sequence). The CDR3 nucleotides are TGTGCCTGGAGTGTAATTTATCGGGCGGGAGAACGTGAGAATGAGCAGTTCTTC. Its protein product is CAWSVIYRAGERENEQFF.

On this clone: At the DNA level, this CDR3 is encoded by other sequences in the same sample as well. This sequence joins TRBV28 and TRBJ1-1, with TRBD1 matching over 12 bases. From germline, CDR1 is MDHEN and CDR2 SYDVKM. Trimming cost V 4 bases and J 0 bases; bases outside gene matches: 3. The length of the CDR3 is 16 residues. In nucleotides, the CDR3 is TGTGCCAGCAGTTCGGGGACAGGGGGCATGAACACTGAAGCTTTCTTT. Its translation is CASSSGTGGMNTEAFF.

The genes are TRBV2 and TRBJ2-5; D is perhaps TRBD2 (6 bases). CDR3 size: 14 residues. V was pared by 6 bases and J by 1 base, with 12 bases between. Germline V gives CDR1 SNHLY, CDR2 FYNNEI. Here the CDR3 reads CASSLGLLQETQYF. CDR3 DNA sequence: TGTGCCAGCAGCTTGGGACTCCTCCAAGAGACCCAGTACTTC.

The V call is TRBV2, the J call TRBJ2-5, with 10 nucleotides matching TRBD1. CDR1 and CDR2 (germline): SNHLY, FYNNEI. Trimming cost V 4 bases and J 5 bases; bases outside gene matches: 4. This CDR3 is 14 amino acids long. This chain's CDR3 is CASSGTGGRETQYF. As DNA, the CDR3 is TGTGCCAGCAGTGGGACAGGGGGGCGGGAGACCCAGTACTTC.

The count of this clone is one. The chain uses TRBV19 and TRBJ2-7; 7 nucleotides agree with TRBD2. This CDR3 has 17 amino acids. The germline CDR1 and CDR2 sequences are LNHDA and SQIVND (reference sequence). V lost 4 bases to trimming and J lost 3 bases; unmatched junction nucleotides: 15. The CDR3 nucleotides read TGTGCCAGTAGTAACGGGGAGGGAGGACGCAGTGGCTACGAGCAGTACTTC. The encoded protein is CASSNGEGGRSGYEQYF.

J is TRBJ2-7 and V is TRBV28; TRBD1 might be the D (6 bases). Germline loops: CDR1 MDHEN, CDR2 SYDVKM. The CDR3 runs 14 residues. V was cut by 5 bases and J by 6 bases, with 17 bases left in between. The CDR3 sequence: CASSVSWTVGEQYF. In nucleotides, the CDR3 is TGTGCCAGCAGTGTCTCATGGACAGTCGGCGAGCAGTACTTC.

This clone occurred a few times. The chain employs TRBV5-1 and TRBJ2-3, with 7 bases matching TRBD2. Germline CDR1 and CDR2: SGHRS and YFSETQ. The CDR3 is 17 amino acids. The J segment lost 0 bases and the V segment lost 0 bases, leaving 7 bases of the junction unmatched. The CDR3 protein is CASSLAPSGGSTDTQYF. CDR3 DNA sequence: TGCGCCAGCAGCTTGGCCCCTAGCGGAGGGAGCACAGATACGCAGTATTTT.

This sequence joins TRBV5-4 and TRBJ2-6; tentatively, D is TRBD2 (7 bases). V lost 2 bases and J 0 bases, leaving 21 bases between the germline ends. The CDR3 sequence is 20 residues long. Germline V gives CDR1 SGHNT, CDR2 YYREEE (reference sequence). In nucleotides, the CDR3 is TGTGCCAGCAGCTTTCTCCTACAGGGAGGGCGTAGCTCTGGGGCCAACGTCCTGACTTTC. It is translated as CASSFLLQGGRSSGANVLTF.

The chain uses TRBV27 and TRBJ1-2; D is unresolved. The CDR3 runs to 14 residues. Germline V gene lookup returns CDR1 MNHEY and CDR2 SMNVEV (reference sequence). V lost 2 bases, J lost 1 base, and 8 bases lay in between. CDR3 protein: CASSLNGNNYGYTF. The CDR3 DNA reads TGTGCCAGCAGTTTAAACGGGAATAACTATGGCTACACCTTC.

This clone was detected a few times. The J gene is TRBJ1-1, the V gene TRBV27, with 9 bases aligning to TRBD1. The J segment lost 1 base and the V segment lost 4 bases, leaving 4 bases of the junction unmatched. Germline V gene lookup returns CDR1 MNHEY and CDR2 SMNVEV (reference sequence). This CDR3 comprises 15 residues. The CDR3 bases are TGTGCCAGCAGTTCCCCGACAGGGGGGAACACTGAAGCTTTCTTT. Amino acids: CASSSPTGGNTEAFF.